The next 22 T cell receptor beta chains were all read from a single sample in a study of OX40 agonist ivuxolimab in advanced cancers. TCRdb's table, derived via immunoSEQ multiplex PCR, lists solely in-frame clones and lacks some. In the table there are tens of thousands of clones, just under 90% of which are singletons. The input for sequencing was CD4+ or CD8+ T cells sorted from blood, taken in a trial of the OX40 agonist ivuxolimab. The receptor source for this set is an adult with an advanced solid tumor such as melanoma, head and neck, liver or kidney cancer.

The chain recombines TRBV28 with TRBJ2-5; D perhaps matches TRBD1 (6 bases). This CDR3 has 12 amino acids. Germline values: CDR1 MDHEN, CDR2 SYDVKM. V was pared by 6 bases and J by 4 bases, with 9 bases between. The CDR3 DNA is TGTGCCAGCAGCCAGGGGCTAGAGACCCAGTACTTC. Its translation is CASSQGLETQYF.

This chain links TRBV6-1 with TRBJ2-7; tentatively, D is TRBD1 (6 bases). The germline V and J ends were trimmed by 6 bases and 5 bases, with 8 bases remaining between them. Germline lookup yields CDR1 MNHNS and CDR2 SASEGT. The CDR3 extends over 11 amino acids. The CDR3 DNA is TGTGCCAGCAGACAGGGCCACGAGCAGTACTTC. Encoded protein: CASRQGHEQYF.

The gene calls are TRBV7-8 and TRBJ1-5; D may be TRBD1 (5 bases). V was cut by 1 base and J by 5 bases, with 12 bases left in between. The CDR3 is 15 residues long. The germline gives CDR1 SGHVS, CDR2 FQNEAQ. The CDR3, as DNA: TGTGCCAGCAGCTTAGAAGGGACGGGGTATCAGCCCCAGCATTTT. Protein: CASSLEGTGYQPQHF.

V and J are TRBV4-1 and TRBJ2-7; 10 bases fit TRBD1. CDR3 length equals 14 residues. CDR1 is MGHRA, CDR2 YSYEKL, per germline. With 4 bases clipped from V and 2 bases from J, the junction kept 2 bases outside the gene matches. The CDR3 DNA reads TGCGCCAGCAGCCCCGACAGGGGGCCCTACGAGCAGTACTTC. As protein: CASSPDRGPYEQYF.

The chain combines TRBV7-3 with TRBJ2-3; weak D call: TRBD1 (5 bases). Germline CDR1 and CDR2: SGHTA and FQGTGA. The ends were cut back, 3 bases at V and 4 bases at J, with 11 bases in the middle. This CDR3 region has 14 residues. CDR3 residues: CASSLSRVSDTQYF. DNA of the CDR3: TGTGCCAGCAGCTTGTCCAGGGTATCAGATACGCAGTATTTT.

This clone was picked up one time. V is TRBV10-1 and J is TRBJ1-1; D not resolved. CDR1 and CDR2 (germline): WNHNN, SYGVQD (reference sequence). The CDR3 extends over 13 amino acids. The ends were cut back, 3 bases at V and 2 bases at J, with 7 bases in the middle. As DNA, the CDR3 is TGCGCCAGCAGTGACTGGTCTAACACTGAAGCTTTCTTT. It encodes CASSDWSNTEAFF.

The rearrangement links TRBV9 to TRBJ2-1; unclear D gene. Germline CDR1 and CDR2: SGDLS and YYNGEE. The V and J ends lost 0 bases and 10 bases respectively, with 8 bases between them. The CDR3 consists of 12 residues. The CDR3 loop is CASSVERSEQFF. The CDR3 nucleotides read TGTGCCAGCAGCGTAGAGCGCAGCGAGCAGTTCTTC.

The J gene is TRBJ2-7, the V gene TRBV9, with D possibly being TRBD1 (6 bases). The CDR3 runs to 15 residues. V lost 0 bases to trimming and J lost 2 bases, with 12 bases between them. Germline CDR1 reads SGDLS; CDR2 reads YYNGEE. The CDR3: CASSVETGFTYEQYF. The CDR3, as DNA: TGTGCCAGCAGCGTAGAAACAGGGTTCACCTACGAGCAGTACTTC.

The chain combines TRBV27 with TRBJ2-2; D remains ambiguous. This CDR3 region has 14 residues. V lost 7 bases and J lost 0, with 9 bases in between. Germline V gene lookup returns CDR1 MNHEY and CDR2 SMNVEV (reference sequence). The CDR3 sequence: CASTVGSNTGELFF. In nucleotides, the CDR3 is TGTGCCAGCACTGTTGGGTCGAACACCGGGGAGCTGTTTTTT.

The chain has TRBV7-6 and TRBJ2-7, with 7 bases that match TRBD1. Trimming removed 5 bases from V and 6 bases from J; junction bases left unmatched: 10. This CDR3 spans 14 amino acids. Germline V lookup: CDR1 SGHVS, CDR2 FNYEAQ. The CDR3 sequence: CASSQGTVGLEQYF. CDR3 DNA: TGTGCCAGCAGCCAAGGGACAGTGGGCCTCGAGCAGTACTTC.

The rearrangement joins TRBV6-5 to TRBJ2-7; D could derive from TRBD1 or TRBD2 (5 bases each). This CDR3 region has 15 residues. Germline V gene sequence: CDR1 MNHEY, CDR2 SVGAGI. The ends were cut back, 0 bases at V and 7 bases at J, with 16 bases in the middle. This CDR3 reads CASSYSSGALVEQYF. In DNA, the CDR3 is TGTGCCAGCAGTTACTCGTCCGGGGCGTTGGTAGAGCAGTACTTC.

The DNA of the CDR3 is TGTGCCATCAAACCGGGACAGGGGGAAGAGACCCAGTACTTC. Its translation is CAIKPGQGEETQYF. The chain recombines TRBV10-3 with TRBJ2-5; 11 nucleotides match TRBD1. The CDR3 contains 14 residues. CDR1 is ENHRY and CDR2 is SYGVKD in the germline V gene. The V and J ends lost 7 bases and 3 bases, in that order; junction bases with no gene match: 4.

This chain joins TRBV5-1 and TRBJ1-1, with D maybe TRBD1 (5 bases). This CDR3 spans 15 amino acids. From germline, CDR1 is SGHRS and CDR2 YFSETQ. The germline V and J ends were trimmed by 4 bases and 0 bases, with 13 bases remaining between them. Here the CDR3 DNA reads TGCGCCAGCAGCGGATCAGAGGGGCTGAACACTGAAGCTTTCTTT. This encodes CASSGSEGLNTEAFF.

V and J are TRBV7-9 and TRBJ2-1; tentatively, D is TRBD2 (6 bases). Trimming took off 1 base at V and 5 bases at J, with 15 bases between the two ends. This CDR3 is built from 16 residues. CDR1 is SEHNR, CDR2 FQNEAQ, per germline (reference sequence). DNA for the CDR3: TGTGCCAGCAGCTTAGGGGCGGGCGGGGTTAACAATGAGCAGTTCTTC. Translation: CASSLGAGGVNNEQFF. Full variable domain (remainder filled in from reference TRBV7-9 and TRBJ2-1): DTGVSQNPRHKITKRGQNVTFRCDPISEHNRLYWYRQTLGQGPEFLTYFQNEAQLEKSRLLSDRFSAERPKGSFSTLEIQRTEQGDSAMYLCASSLGAGGVNNEQFFGPGTRLTVL.

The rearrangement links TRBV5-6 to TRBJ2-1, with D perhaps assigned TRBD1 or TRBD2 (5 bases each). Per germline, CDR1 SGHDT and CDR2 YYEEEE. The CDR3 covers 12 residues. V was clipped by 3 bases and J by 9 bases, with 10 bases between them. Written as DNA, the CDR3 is TGTGCCAGCAGCTCGTCGGGGCTTGAGCAGTTCTTC. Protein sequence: CASSSSGLEQFF.

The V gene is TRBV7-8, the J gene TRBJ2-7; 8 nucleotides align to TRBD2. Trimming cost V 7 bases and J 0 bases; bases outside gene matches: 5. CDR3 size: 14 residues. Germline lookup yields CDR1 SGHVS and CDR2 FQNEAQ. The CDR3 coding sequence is TGTGCCAGCAACCCCGGGACTAGCTCCTACGAGCAGTACTTC. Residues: CASNPGTSSYEQYF.

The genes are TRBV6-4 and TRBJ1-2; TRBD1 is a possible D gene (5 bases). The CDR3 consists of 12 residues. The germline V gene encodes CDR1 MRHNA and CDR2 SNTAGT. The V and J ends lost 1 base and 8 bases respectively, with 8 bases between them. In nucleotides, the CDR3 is TGTGCCAGCAGTGACTACTGGGGGGGCTACACCTTC. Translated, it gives CASSDYWGGYTF.

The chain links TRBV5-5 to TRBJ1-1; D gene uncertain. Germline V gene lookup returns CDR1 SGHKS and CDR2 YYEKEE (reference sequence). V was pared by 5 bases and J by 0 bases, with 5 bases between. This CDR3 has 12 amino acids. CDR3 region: CASRRLNTEAFF. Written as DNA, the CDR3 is TGTGCCAGCAGGAGGTTGAACACTGAAGCTTTCTTT.

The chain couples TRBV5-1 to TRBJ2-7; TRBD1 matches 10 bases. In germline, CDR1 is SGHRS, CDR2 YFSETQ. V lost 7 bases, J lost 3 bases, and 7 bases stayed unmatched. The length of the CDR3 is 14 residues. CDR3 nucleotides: TGCGCCAGCTCCCCGGGACAGGGGTACTACGAGCAGTACTTC. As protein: CASSPGQGYYEQYF.

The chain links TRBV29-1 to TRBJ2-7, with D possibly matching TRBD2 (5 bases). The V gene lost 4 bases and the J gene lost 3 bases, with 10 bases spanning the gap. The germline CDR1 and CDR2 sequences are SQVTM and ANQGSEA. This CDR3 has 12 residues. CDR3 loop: CSVVGVLYEQYF. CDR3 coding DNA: TGCAGCGTTGTCGGGGTACTCTACGAGCAGTACTTC.

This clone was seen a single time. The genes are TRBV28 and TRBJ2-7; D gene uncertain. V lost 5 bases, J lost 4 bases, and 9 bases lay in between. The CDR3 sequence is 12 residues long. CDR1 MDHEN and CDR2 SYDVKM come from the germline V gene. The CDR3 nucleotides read TGTGCCAGCAGTGCCATCGATTACGAGCAGTACTTC. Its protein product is CASSAIDYEQYF.

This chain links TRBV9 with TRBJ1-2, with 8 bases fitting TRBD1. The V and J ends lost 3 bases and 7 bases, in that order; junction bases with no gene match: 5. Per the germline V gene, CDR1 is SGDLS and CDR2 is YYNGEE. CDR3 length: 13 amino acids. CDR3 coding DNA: TGTGCCAGCAGCGACCAGGGGGCGTTTGGCTACACCTTC. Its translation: CASSDQGAFGYTF.